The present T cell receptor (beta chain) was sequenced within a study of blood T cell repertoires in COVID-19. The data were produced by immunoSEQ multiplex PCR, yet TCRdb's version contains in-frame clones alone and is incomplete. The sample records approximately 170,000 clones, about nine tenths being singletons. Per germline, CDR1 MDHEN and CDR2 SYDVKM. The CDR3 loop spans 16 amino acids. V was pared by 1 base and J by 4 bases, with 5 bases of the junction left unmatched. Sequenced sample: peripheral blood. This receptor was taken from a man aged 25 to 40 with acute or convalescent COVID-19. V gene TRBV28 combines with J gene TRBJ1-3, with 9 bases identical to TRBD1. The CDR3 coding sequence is TGTGCCAGCAGTTTATCGGGACAGGGCCTGGGAAACACCATATATTTT. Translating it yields CASSLSGQGLGNTIYF.